Below, one T cell receptor (beta chain) is given with its context. The antigen is undetermined. These data come from a study of T cells in localized non-small cell lung cancer. Findings and caveats of the study: Adjacent lung exhibited a median of about 57 among the 100 most abundant tumor clones. Overall survival was longer when the density of T cells in the blood was higher. Sequence data derive from only one tumor region, so heterogeneity remains possible.

TCRdb's copy holds only in-frame clones and misses some; the assay was immunoSEQ multiplex PCR. The repertoire holds about 39,000 clones, around 79% seen once, with over 30% in the top ten. This clonotype originated in a woman aged 40-75 years with stage II squamous cell lung carcinoma. The sequenced sample was PBMCs, obtained before any cancer treatment.

CDR3 sequence (DNA): TGTGCCAGCGTTCGTACGGCTGGGGCCAACGTCCTGACTTTC. Translation: CASVRTAGANVLTF. The rearrangement uses TRBV11-2 and TRBJ2-6, with D uncertain. Germline V lookup: CDR1 SGHAT, CDR2 FQNNGV. This CDR3 is 14 amino acids long. Deletions cut 8 bases from V and 2 bases from J, with 10 bases between.